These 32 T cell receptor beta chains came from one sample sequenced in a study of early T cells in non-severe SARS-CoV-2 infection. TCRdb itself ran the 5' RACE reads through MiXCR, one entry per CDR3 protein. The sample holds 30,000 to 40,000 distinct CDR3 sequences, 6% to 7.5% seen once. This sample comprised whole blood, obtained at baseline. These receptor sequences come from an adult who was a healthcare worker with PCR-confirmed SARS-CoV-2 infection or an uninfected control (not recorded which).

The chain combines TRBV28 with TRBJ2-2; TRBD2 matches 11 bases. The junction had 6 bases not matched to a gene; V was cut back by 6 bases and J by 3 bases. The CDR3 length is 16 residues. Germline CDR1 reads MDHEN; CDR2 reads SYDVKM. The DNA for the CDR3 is TGTGCCAGCAGGGGGACGGGACTAGCGGACACCGGGGAGCTGTTTTTT. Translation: CASRGTGLADTGELFF.

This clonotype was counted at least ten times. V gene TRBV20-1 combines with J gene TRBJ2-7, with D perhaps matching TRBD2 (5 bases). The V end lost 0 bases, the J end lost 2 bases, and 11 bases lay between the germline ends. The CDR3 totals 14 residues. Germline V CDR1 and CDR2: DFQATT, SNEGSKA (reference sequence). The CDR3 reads CSARDAEDTYEQYF. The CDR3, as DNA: TGCAGTGCTAGAGATGCGGAGGATACCTACGAGCAGTACTTC.

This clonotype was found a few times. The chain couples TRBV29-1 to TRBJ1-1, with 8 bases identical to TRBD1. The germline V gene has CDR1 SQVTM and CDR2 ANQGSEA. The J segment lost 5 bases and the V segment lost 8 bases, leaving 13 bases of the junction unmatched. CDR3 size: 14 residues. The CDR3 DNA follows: TGCAGCATCCAGGCGGCAGGGGGCTGGACTGAAGCTTTCTTT. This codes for CSIQAAGGWTEAFF. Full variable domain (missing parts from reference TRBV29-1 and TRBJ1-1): SAVISQKPSRDICQRGTSLTIQCQVDSQVTMMFWYRQQPGQSLTLIATANQGSEATYESGFVIDKFPISRPNLTFSTLTVSNMSPEDSSIYLCSIQAAGGWTEAFFGQGTRLTVV.

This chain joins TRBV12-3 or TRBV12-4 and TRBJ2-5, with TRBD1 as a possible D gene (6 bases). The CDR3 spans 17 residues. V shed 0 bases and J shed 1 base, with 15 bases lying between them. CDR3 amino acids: CASSLALIDRRQETQYF. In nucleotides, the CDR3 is TGTGCCAGCAGTTTAGCACTGATCGACAGGCGCCAAGAGACCCAGTACTTC.

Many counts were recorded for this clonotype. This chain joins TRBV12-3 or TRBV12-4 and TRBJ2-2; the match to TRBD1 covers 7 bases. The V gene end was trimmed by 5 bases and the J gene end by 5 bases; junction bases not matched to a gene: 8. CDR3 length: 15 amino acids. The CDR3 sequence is CASSTRDSLTGELFF. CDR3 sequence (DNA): TGTGCCAGCAGTACCCGGGACAGTTTGACCGGGGAGCTGTTTTTT.

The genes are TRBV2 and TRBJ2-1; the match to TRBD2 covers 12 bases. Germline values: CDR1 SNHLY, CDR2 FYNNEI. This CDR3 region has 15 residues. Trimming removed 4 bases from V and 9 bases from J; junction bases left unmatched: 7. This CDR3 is CASSVLAGGPGEQFF. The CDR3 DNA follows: TGTGCCAGCAGTGTCCTAGCGGGAGGGCCGGGTGAGCAGTTCTTC. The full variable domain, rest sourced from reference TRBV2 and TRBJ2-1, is EPEVTQTPSHQVTQMGQEVILRCVPISNHLYFYWYRQILGQKVEFLVSFYNNEISEKSEIFDDQFSVERPDGSNFTLKIRSTKLEDSAMYFCASSVLAGGPGEQFFGPGTRLTVL.

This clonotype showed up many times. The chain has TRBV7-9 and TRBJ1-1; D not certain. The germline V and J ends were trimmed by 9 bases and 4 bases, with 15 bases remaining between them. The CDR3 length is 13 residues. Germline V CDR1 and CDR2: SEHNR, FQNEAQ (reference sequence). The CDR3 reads CASYFSGATEAFF. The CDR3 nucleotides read TGTGCCAGTTACTTCTCTGGAGCCACTGAAGCTTTCTTT. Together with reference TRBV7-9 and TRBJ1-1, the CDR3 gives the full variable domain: DTGVSQNPRHKITKRGQNVTFRCDPISEHNRLYWYRQTLGQGPEFLTYFQNEAQLEKSRLLSDRFSAERPKGSFSTLEIQRTEQGDSAMYLCASYFSGATEAFFGQGTRLTVV.

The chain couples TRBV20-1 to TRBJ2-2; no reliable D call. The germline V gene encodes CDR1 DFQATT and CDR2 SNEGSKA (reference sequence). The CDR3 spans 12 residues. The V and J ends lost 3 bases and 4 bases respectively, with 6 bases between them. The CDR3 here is CSASRRTGELFF. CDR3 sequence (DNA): TGCAGTGCTAGTCGTCGCACCGGGGAGCTGTTTTTT.

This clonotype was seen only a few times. The CDR3 spells CASSEQGEPRRVYGYTF. CDR3 coding DNA: TGTGCCAGCAGCGAACAGGGGGAGCCCCGCCGGGTATATGGCTACACCTTC. The rearrangement links TRBV5-6 to TRBJ1-2, with 8 nucleotides matching TRBD1. Germline lookup yields CDR1 SGHDT and CDR2 YYEEEE. The V and J ends lost 4 bases and 5 bases, in that order; junction bases with no gene match: 16. The CDR3 loop spans 17 amino acids.

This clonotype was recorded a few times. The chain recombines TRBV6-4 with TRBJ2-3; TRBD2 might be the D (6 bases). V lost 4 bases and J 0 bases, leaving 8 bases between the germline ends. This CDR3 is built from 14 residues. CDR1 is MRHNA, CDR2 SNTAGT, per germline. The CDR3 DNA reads TGTGCCAGCAGTGCCGGGACTAGCACAGATACGCAGTATTTT. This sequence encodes CASSAGTSTDTQYF.

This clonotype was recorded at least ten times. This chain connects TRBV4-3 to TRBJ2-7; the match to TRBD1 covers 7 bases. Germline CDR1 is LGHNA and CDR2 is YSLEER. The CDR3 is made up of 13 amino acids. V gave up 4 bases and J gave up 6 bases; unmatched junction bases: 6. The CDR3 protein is CASSRAQGSEQYF. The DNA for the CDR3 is TGCGCCAGCAGCCGAGCACAGGGGTCCGAGCAGTACTTC.

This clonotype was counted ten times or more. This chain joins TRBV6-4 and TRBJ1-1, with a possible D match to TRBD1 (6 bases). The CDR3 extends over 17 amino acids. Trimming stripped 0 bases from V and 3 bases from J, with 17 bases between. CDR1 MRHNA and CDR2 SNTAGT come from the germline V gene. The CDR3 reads CASSDSLTGLWDTEAFF. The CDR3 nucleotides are TGTGCCAGCAGTGACTCGTTGACAGGTCTCTGGGACACTGAAGCTTTCTTT.

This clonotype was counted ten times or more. The CDR3 is CASSQDVTWDSPLHF. The CDR3 DNA is TGTGCCAGCAGCCAAGATGTGACCTGGGATTCACCCCTCCACTTT. The V and J genes are TRBV4-2 and TRBJ1-6, with D unresolved. The V and J ends lost 0 bases and 8 bases respectively, with 11 bases between them. This CDR3 has 15 residues. Per germline, CDR1 LGHNA and CDR2 YNFKEQ.

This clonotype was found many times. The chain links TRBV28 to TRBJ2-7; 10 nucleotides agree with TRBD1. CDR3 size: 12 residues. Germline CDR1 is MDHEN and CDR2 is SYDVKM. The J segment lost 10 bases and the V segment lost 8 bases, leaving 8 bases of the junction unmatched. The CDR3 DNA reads TGTGCCAGCTCCGGGACAGGGGAGCCTCAGTACTTC. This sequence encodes CASSGTGEPQYF.

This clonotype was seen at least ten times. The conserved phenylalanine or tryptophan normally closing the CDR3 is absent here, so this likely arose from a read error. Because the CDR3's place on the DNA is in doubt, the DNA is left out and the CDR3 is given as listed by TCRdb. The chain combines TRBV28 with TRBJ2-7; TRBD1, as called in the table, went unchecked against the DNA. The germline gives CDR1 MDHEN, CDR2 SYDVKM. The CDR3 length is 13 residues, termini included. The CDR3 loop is CATNRQGSYLTFI.

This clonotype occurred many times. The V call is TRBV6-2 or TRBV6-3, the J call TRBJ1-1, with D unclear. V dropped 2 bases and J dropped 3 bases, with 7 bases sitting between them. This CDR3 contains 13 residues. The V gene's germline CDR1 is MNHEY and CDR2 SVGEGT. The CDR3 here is CASSYVPDTEAFF. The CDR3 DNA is TGTGCCAGCAGTTACGTCCCCGACACTGAAGCTTTCTTT.

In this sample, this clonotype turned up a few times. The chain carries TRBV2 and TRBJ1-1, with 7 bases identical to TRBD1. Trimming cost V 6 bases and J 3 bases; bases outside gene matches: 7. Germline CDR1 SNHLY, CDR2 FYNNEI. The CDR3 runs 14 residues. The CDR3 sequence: CASRIGGVDTEAFF. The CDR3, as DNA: TGTGCCAGCAGGATAGGGGGCGTGGACACTGAAGCTTTCTTT.

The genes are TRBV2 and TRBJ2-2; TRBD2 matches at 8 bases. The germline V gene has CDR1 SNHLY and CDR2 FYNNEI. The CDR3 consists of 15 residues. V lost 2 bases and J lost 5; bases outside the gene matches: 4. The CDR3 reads CASSERAGVTGELFF. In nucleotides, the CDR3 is TGTGCCAGCAGTGAACGAGCGGGAGTAACCGGGGAGCTGTTTTTT.

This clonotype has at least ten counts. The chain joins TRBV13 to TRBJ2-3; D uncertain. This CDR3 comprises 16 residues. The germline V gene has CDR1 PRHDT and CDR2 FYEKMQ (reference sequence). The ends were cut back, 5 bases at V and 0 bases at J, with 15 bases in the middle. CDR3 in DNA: TGTGCCAGCAGCCCGCAGACTGCATCTAGCACAGATACGCAGTATTTT. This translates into CASSPQTASSTDTQYF.

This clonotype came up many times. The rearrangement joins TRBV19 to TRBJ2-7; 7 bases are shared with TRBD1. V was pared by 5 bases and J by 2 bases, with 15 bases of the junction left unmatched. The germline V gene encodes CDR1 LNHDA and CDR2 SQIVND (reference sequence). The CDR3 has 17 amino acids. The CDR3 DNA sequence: TGTGCCAGTAGTCCCGGGGCCAGGGGGACGACGCCCTACGAGCAGTACTTC. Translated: CASSPGARGTTPYEQYF.

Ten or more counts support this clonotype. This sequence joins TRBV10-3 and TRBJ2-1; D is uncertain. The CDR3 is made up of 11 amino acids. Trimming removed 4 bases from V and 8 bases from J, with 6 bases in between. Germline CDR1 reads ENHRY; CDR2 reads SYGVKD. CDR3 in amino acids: CAISAGDEQFF. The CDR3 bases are TGTGCCATCAGTGCAGGCGATGAGCAGTTCTTC.

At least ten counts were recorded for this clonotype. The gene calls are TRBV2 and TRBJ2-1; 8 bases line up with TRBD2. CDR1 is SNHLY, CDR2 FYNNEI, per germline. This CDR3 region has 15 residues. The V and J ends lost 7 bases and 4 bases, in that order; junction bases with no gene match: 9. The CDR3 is CASTPISGIYNEQFF. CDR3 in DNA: TGTGCCAGCACCCCCATTAGCGGGATATACAATGAGCAGTTCTTC.

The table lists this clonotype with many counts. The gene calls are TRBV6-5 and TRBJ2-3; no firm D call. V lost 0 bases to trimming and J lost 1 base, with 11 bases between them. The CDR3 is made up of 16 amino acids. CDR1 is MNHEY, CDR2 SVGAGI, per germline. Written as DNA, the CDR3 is TGTGCCAGCAGTTACTCCACCCCGCCTGGCACAGATACGCAGTATTTT. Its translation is CASSYSTPPGTDTQYF.

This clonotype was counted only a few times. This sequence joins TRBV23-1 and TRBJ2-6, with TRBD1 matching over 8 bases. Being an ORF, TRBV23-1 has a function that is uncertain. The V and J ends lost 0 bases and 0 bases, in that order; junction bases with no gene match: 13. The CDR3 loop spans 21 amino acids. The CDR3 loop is CASSQSENTSGGASGANVLTF. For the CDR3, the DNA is TGCGCCAGCAGTCAATCGGAGAACACCTCAGGGGGCGCCTCTGGGGCCAACGTCCTGACTTTC.

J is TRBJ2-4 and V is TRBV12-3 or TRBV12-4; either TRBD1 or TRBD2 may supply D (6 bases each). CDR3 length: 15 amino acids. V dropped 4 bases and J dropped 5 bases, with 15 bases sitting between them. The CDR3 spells CASSWGAQGENIQYF. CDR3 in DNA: TGTGCCAGCAGTTGGGGGGCCCAAGGGGAAAACATTCAGTACTTC.

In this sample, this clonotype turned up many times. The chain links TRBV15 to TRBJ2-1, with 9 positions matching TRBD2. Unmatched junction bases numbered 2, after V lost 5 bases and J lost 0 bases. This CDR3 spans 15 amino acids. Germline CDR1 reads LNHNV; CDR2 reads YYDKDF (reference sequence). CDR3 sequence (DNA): TGTGCCACCAGCGAGGGACTAGCCTCCTACAATGAGCAGTTCTTC. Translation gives CATSEGLASYNEQFF.

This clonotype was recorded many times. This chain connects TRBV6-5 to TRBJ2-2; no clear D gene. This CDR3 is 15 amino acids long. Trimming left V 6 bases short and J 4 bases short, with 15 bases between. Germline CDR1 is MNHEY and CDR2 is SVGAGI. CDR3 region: CASSNLGGGTGELFF. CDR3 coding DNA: TGTGCCAGCAGCAACCTAGGTGGTGGCACCGGGGAGCTGTTTTTT.

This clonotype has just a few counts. CDR3 coding DNA: TGCGCCAGCATTTCCGGGGCGCAAGCTTTCTTT. Residues: CASISGAQAFF. The J gene is TRBJ1-1, the V gene TRBV10-2, with a possible D match to TRBD1 (5 bases). CDR1 and CDR2 (germline): WSHSY, SAAADI. V lost 7 bases and J 9 bases, leaving 12 bases between the germline ends. This CDR3 contains 11 residues.

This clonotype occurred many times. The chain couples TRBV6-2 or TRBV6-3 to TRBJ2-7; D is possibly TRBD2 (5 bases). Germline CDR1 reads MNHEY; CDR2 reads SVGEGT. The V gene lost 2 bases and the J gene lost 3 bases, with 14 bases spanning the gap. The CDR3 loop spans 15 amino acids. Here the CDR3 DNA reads TGTGCCAGCAGTTACCCCCCGGACTCAGGCTACGAGCAGTACTTC. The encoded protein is CASSYPPDSGYEQYF.

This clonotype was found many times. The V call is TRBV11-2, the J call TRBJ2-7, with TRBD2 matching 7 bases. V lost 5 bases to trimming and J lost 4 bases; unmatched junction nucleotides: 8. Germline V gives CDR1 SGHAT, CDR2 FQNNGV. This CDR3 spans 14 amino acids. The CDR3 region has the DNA TGTGCCAGCAGCGTAACGGCGGGGGTTTACGAGCAGTACTTC. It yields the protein CASSVTAGVYEQYF.

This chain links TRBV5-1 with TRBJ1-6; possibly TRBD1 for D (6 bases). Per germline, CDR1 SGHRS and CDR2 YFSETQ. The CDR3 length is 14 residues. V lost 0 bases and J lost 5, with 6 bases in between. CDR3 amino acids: CASSLGQDNSPLHF. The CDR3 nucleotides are TGCGCCAGCAGCTTGGGACAGGATAATTCACCCCTCCACTTT.

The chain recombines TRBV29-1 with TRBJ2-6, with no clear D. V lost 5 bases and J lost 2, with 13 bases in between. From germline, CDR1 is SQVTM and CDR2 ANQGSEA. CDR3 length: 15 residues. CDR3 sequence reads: CSVTTPQTGANVLTF. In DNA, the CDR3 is TGCAGCGTTACCACTCCCCAGACTGGGGCCAACGTCCTGACTTTC. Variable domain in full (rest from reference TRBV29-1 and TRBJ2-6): SAVISQKPSRDICQRGTSLTIQCQVDSQVTMMFWYRQQPGQSLTLIATANQGSEATYESGFVIDKFPISRPNLTFSTLTVSNMSPEDSSIYLCSVTTPQTGANVLTFGAGSRLTVL.